Listed below are T cell receptor beta chains from one sample, sequenced in a study of a mutant IDH1 vaccine in newly diagnosed glioma. Clones were read by immunoSEQ multiplex PCR, and TCRdb kept only the in-frame ones, dropping some. The sample yields roughly 70,000 clones, around 83% seen once. Here the sequenced sample was peripheral blood mononuclear cells (PBMCs), taken from a glioma patient treated with radiotherapy, temozolomide or both. All receptors derive from a woman aged 18 to 35 with glioma. Some clones in this sample may be carry-over from other donors' samples. CDR3s include the opening cysteine and the closing phenylalanine or tryptophan. A D gene is named only where the DNA matches it firmly.

v_gene	d_gene	j_gene	CDR3nt	CDR3aa
TRBV6-1	NA	TRBJ1-1	TGTGCCAGCAGTGAATCAGGTCGGCCGGAAGCTTTCTTT	CASSESGRPEAFF
TRBV7-2	TRBD2	TRBJ2-7	TGTGCCAGCAGCCGGACCGGGACTAGAGCCTACGAGCAGTACTTC	CASSRTGTRAYEQYF
TRBV10-3	TRBD2	TRBJ2-1	TGTGCCATCAGTGAGTTAGCGGGAGTGGGGTTCGATGAGCAGTTCTTC	CAISELAGVGFDEQFF
TRBV27	TRBD1	TRBJ1-5	TGTGCCAGCAGCCCCCTTCTTGGACAGGGGTCAACTCAGCCCCAGCATTTT	CASSPLLGQGSTQPQHF
TRBV5-6	NA	TRBJ1-6	TGTGCCAGCAGCTTGTGGGGGGGAAATTCACCCCTCCACTTT	CASSLWGGNSPLHF
TRBV5-6	TRBD1	TRBJ1-5	TGTGCCAGCAGCTTCTGTAGGACAGGGATGGATAGCAATCAGCCCCAGCATTTT	CASSFCRTGMDSNQPQHF
TRBV19	NA	TRBJ1-1	TGTGCCAGTAGTATAACTTCTGAAGCTTTCTTT	CASSITSEAFF
TRBV2	TRBD2	TRBJ2-3	TGTGCCAGCAGATATCTAGCGGGAACCGCAGATACGCAGTATTTT	CASRYLAGTADTQYF
TRBV19	NA	TRBJ1-5	TGTGCCAGTAGTACCTGGCCTGGGGGCGTCAGCAATCAGCCCCAGCATTTT	CASSTWPGGVSNQPQHF
TRBV5-6	NA	TRBJ2-7	NA	CASSFGQGIYGWYF
TRBV19	NA	TRBJ1-5	TGTGCCAGTAGTATATACGGGGGGCTGGGGGATCAGCCCCAGCATTTT	CASSIYGGLGDQPQHF
TRBV6-4	NA	TRBJ2-3	TGTGCCGGCCCGTTTGACCTTTTT	CAGPFDLF
TRBV9	NA	TRBJ2-5	TGTGCCAGCAGTCCCCACTTCAGGGAAGAGACCCAGTACTTC	CASSPHFREETQYF
TRBV5-8	NA	TRBJ1-4	TGTGCCAGCAGCTTGGTGGTGGGACCGCGGAATGAAAAACTGTTTTTT	CASSLVVGPRNEKLFF
TRBV28	NA	TRBJ1-5	TGTGCCAGCAGCGGCGCAGGGTGGAATCAGCCCCAGCATTTT	CASSGAGWNQPQHF